A selection of T cell receptor beta chains follows, all from one sample in a study of beta chain features in type 1 diabetes. Method: immunoSEQ multiplex PCR; TCRdb's copy keeps in-frame clones and lacks some. The table lists 150,000 to 190,000 clones, 10% of them singletons. Source material: central memory CD4+ T cells from blood. The origin of the receptors is a man younger than 40 with type 1 diabetes. Each CDR3 is given with its conserved first and last residue. D genes are given only for firm matches. The size field is filled for only some rows; it gives once, few, many or a size class.

TRBV29-1	TRBJ2-2	few	TRBD2	TGCAGCGTTCGGGCGGGAGTCAGCACCGGGGAGCTGTTTTTT	CSVRAGVSTGELFF
TRBV30	TRBJ2-5	few	-	TGTGCCTGGACAGTTCGAGAGACCCAGTACTTC	CAWTVRETQYF
TRBV7-9	TRBJ2-1	few	TRBD2	TGTGCCAGCAGCAATAGCGGGGATGAGCAGTTCTTC	CASSNSGDEQFF
TRBV12-5	TRBJ1-2	-	-	TGTGCTAGTGGTTTTTCAGGGTATGGCTACACCTTC	CASGFSGYGYTF
TRBV6-5	TRBJ1-1	once	TRBD1	TGTGCCACCTCGGGACAGAGCAACACTGAAGCTTTCTTT	CATSGQSNTEAFF
TRBV15	TRBJ2-7	-	TRBD2	TGTGCCACCAGCAGCCGGACTAGCGGGAGTAACTACGAGCAGTACTTC	CATSSRTSGSNYEQYF
TRBV6-5	TRBJ2-5	few	-	TGTGCCACCATCCGACTAGGTCAAGAGACCCAGTACTTC	CATIRLGQETQYF
TRBV10-3	TRBJ2-7	-	-	TGTGCCATCAGTGGGGCAGGGGGGAATCACGAGCAGTACTTC	CAISGAGGNHEQYF
TRBV5-1	TRBJ2-3	few	TRBD1	TGCGCCAGCAGCGTACAGGGGTCCAGCACAGATACGCAGTATTTT	CASSVQGSSTDTQYF
TRBV29-1	TRBJ1-1	-	-	TGCAGCGTTGAATTTTTGAGGGAAACTGAAGCTTTCTTT	CSVEFLRETEAFF
TRBV2	TRBJ1-5	-	-	TGTGCCAGCAGTGTCTCCCTAAATCAGCCCCAGCATTTT	CASSVSLNQPQHF
TRBV4-2	TRBJ2-1	few	-	TGTGCCAGCAGCCAAGACTTTCGACAGAATTACAATGAGCAGTTCTTC	CASSQDFRQNYNEQFF
TRBV28	TRBJ2-1	-	-	TGTGCCAGCAGTTTCCCTAGTTTCAACAATGAGCAGTTCTTC	CASSFPSFNNEQFF
TRBV23-1	TRBJ1-5	many	TRBD1	TGCGCCAGCAGTCTTCGCGGACAGGGGGAGAACAATCAGCCCCAGCATTTT	CASSLRGQGENNQPQHF
TRBV9	TRBJ2-1	few	TRBD2	TGTGCCAGCAGCGAAGGACAGGGACTAGCGGCAGATGAGCAGTTCTTC	CASSEGQGLAADEQFF
TRBV18	TRBJ2-1	-	-	TGTGCCAGCTCACCTCAAAGGGGGAGCTACAATGAGCAGTTCTTC	CASSPQRGSYNEQFF
TRBV5-6	TRBJ2-2	few	-	TGTGCCAGCAGGGTGACTAACACCGGGGAGCTGTTTTTT	CASRVTNTGELFF
TRBV28	TRBJ2-1	few	-	TGTGCCAGCAGTTTACAGGGCAATGAGCAGTTCTTC	CASSLQGNEQFF
TRBV4-2	TRBJ2-7	few	-	TGTGCCAGCAGCCAAAGCAGGGGCGCGAAGGTTGACGAGCAGTACTTC	CASSQSRGAKVDEQYF
TRBV19	TRBJ2-1	few	-	TGTGCCAGTAGTACCTTTCGGGACAATGAGCAGTTCTTC	CASSTFRDNEQFF
TRBV7-2	TRBJ2-7	-	-	TGTGCCAGCAGCCCCTCATCCTACTACGAGCAGTACTTC	CASSPSSYYEQYF
TRBV4-3	TRBJ1-5	few	-	TGCGCCAGCAGCCAAGACCTCAGCAATCAGCCCCAGCATTTT	CASSQDLSNQPQHF
TRBV6-5	TRBJ2-1	-	TRBD2	TGTGCCAGCAGGAAGGTAGCGGGAGTGTATGAGCAGTTCTTC	CASRKVAGVYEQFF
TRBV7-2	TRBJ2-3	-	TRBD2	TGTGCCAGCAGCTTAGCGGGACTAGCGGGAGCCAAGAATACGCAGTATTTT	CASSLAGLAGAKNTQYF
TRBV4-3	TRBJ2-6	few	-	TGCGCCAGCAGCCAAGAAGCGGCGTACTCTGGGGCCAACGTCCTGACTTTC	CASSQEAAYSGANVLTF
TRBV30	TRBJ1-5	few	-	TGTGCCTGGTCTAGTGGGGGGGGCCGGCCCCAGCATTTT	CAWSSGGGRPQHF
TRBV23-1	TRBJ2-1	-	-	TGCGCCAGCAGTCAATCATACAGACACTCCTACAATGAGCAGTTCTTC	CASSQSYRHSYNEQFF
TRBV10-3	TRBJ2-2	-	-	TGTGCCATCGGAGCGCAGAACACCGGGGAGCTGTTTTTT	CAIGAQNTGELFF
TRBV15	TRBJ2-5	-	TRBD2	TGTGCCACCTGCGAGAGGGGAGGGCGCGTTACAGAGACCCAGTACTTC	CATCERGGRVTETQYF
TRBV28	TRBJ2-1	-	TRBD2	TGTGCCAGCAGTTCGGGGGGGGCTGGAGAGCAGTTCTTC	CASSSGGAGEQFF
TRBV18	TRBJ2-4	-	TRBD2	TGTGCCAGCTCACCCCTCGGGACTAGCGGGAGTAATCCCAAAAACATTCAGTACTTC	CASSPLGTSGSNPKNIQYF
TRBV4-1	TRBJ2-7	few	TRBD2	TGCGCCAGCAGCCCGGGACTAGCGGGACGCGAGCAGTACTTC	CASSPGLAGREQYF
TRBV5-4	TRBJ2-7	few	TRBD2	TGTGCCAGCAGCACAGATAGCGGGAGCAGGTACGAGCAGTACTTC	CASSTDSGSRYEQYF
TRBV4-3	TRBJ1-5	few	-	TGCGCCAGCAGCCAAGATATAGGCAGGTCCTACAATCAGCCCCAGCATTTT	CASSQDIGRSYNQPQHF
TRBV7-2	TRBJ1-2	few	-	TGTGCCAGCAGCTCGACGGAGGGACGCATCAATGGCTACACCTTC	CASSSTEGRINGYTF
TRBV5-4	TRBJ2-1	few	TRBD1	TGTGCCAGCAGCACACCTAGGACAGGGCCTAGAGACGGTCCCTACAATGAGCAGTTCTTC	CASSTPRTGPRDGPYNEQFF
TRBV29-1	TRBJ2-5	few	-	TGCAGCGTTGCTAGGGAGTCCCTGGGAGAGACCCAGTACTTC	CSVARESLGETQYF
TRBV6-1	TRBJ2-7	few	-	TGTGCCAGCAGTGAAGGTCCTAGCATCTACGAGCAGTACTTC	CASSEGPSIYEQYF
TRBV6-1	TRBJ2-1	few	TRBD2	TGTGCCAGCAGTGGCGCTCGGACTAGCGGTATCAATGAGCAGTTCTTC	CASSGARTSGINEQFF
TRBV5-1	TRBJ2-7	-	TRBD1	TGCGCCAGCAGCTGGGGACAGGCCTCGGGAGACGAGCAGTACTTC	CASSWGQASGDEQYF
TRBV27	TRBJ2-3	-	TRBD2	TGTGCCAGCAGTTTATACGGGGAGGGTGGCACAGATACGCAGTATTTT	CASSLYGEGGTDTQYF
TRBV5-4	TRBJ1-1	-	-	TGTGCCAGCAGGCGCAACAGGGACACTGAAGCTTTCTTT	CASRRNRDTEAFF
TRBV11-2	TRBJ2-1	-	TRBD2	TGTGCCAGCAGCTTAGTCGGGGCTAGCGGGAGGGCCTACAATGAGCAGTTCTTC	CASSLVGASGRAYNEQFF
TRBV28	TRBJ2-7	few	-	TGTGCCAGCAGGCAGACAGCCTACGAGCAGTACTTC	CASRQTAYEQYF
TRBV4-1	TRBJ2-1	few	TRBD2	TGCGCCAGCAGCCAAGCGCTGGGTAGACTAGCAAGTTTGAATGAGCAGTTCTTC	CASSQALGRLASLNEQFF
TRBV5-4	TRBJ1-2	few	-	TGTGCCAGCAGCTCCAAAGACAGCTATGGCTACACCTTC	CASSSKDSYGYTF
TRBV6-6	TRBJ1-5	few	-	TGTGCCAGCAGTCCCGGCAGGGAGGGTCAGCCCCAGCATTTT	CASSPGREGQPQHF
TRBV18	TRBJ2-1	few	TRBD1	TGTGCCAGCTCATTCCGGGACAGCGACAATGAGCAGTTCTTC	CASSFRDSDNEQFF
TRBV30	TRBJ2-1	-	-	TGTGCCTGGAGAGGGAGGCGGAATGAGCAGTTCTTC	CAWRGRRNEQFF
TRBV7-9	TRBJ2-7	-	-	TGTGCCAGCAGCAGGGCAGGGTTCAACGAGCAGTACTTC	CASSRAGFNEQYF
TRBV30	TRBJ2-1	-	TRBD2	TGTGCCTGGAGGGCTAGCGGGACTTACAATGAGCAGTTCTTC	CAWRASGTYNEQFF
TRBV30	TRBJ2-1	-	TRBD2	TGTGCCTGGAGTGTACTAGCGGGAGATGAGCAGTTCTTC	CAWSVLAGDEQFF
TRBV28	TRBJ2-5	few	-	TGTGCCAGCAGTCGGGGGACCCAAGAGACCCAGTACTTC	CASSRGTQETQYF
TRBV20-1	TRBJ1-1	-	-	TGCAGTAATAATGTAGGGGTGGGGGCTTTCTTT	CSNNVGVGAFF
TRBV5-1	TRBJ2-5	few	-	TGCGCCAGCAGCTCGGGGAAGGGAGGTGAGACCCAGTACTTC	CASSSGKGGETQYF
TRBV28	TRBJ2-7	few	TRBD2	TGTGCCAGCAGTTCCTCTAGCGGCAGAACCCACTACGAGCAGTACTTC	CASSSSSGRTHYEQYF
TRBV4-1	TRBJ2-2	-	-	TGCGCCAGCAGCCAAGGGTTGAGCGCCTCGGGAACCGGGGAGCTGTTTTTT	CASSQGLSASGTGELFF
TRBV4-2	TRBJ2-3	-	-	TGTGCCAGCGGGAGCCACAGCACAGATACGCAGTATTTT	CASGSHSTDTQYF
TRBV6-5	TRBJ1-1	-	-	TGTGCCAGCAGGTCCACCGGAGGTACTGAAGCTTTCTTT	CASRSTGGTEAFF